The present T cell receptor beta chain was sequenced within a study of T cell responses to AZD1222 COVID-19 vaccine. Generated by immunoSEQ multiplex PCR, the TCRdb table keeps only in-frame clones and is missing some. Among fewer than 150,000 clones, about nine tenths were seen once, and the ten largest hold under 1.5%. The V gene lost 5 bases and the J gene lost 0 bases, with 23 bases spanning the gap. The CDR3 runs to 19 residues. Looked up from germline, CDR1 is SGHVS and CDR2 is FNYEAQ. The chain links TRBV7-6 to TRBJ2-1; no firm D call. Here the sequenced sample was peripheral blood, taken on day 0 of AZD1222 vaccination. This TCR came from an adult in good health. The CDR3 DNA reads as TGTGCCAGCAGCCCCGCGTCGTATAGAGGCGCATCCTCCTACAATGAGCAGTTCTTC. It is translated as CASSPASYRGASSYNEQFF.